Detailed here is one TCR beta chain. Its antigen is not identified. TCRdb re-called the reads with MiXCR, one entry per CDR3 protein. Counted here are around 230,000 distinct CDR3 sequences, around 35% occurring once; the ten biggest clones make up more than 50%. These data come from a study of T cell repertoires in cytomegalovirus infection. About the study: Recently described HLA-C-restricted plus well-studied HLA-B-restricted CMV epitopes were used. The public TCR beta signatures pointed to both CMV infection and matching HLA type.

Findings and limits, study-wide: Ex vivo responses were dominated by HLA-C-restricted CMV-specific TCR beta clonotypes.

Here the sequenced sample was CD8+ T cells from cultured PBMCs, taken from culture after CMV antigen stimulation. The receptor comes from a human donor in good health (CMV status not recorded). Some clones in this sample may be carry-over from other donors' samples.

This chain's CDR3 is CASSLASGINQPQHF. CDR3 coding DNA: TGTGCCAGCAGTTTGGCGTCCGGGATCAATCAGCCCCAGCATTTT. This chain joins TRBV27 and TRBJ1-5; D gene unclear. Germline V CDR1 and CDR2: MNHEY, SMNVEV (reference sequence). This CDR3 has 15 residues. V lost 3 bases and J 3 bases, leaving 12 bases between the germline ends.